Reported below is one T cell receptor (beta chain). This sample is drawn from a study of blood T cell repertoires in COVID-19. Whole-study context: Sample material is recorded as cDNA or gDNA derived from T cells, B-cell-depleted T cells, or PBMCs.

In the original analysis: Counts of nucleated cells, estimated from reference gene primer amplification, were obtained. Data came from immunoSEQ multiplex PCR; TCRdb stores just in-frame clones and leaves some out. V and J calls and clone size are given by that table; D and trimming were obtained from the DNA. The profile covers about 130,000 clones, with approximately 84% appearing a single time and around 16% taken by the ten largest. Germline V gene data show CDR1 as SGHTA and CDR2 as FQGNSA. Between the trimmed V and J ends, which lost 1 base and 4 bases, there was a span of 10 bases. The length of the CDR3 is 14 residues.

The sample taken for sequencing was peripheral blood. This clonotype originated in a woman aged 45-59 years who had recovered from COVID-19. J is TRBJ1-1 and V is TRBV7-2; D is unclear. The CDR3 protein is CASSLVYGGTEAFF. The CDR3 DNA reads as TGTGCCAGCAGCTTAGTATATGGAGGCACTGAAGCTTTCTTT.